These 25 T cell receptor beta chains were sequenced from one sample in a study of Ad26.COV2.S vaccination and SARS-CoV-2 variants. Some clones are missing from TCRdb's copy, which holds only in-frame ones; the method was immunoSEQ multiplex PCR. Of over 110,000 clones in the sample, roughly 85% were seen once. Sequencing was performed on peripheral blood, taken after recovery from COVID-19. The source is a human donor who had recovered from COVID-19.

In regard to this clone: An end of the junction differs from the germline gene, which may be a read error. The chain links TRBV7-7 to TRBJ2-2; possibly TRBD1 for D (6 bases). This CDR3 spans 15 amino acids. CDR1 is SSHAT, CDR2 FNYEAQ, per germline (reference sequence). CDR3 residues: CASSLVGGAAGELFF. CDR3 nucleotide sequence: TGTGCTAGCAGCTTAGTTGGGGGCGCAGCCGGGGAGCTGTTTTTT. Full variable domain (rest looked up from reference TRBV7-7 and TRBJ2-2): GAGVSQSPRYKVTKRGQDVTLRCDPISSHATLYWYQQALGQGPEFLTYFNYEAQPDKSGLPSDRFSAERPEGSISTLTIQRTEQRDSAMYRCASSLVGGAAGELFFGEGSRLTVL.

The DNA for the CDR3 is TGTGCCAGCAGTGAATATCTCGGACCCGAAGAAGCTTTCTTT. This translates into CASSEYLGPEEAFF. The rearrangement links TRBV25-1 to TRBJ1-1; D gene ambiguous. The CDR3 covers 14 residues. Trimming left V 0 bases short and J 8 bases short, with 13 bases between. Germline CDR1 is MGHDK and CDR2 is SYGVNS.

There are a few counts of this clone. The chain recombines TRBV30 with TRBJ1-1, with D unresolved. Germline V gene data show CDR1 as GTSNPN and CDR2 as SVGIG (reference sequence). The CDR3 has 12 amino acids. The V and J ends lost 3 bases and 0 bases respectively, with 5 bases between them. The CDR3 is CAWSRLNTEAFF. The CDR3 nucleotides read TGTGCCTGGAGCAGATTGAACACTGAAGCTTTCTTT.

This clone was picked up a small number of times. This chain uses TRBV10-1 with TRBJ2-2; D unresolved. CDR3 length: 16 amino acids. Germline assignment: CDR1 WNHNN and CDR2 SYGVQD (reference sequence). V was cut by 2 bases and J by 1 base, with 11 bases left in between. CDR3 region: CASSEPGLGNTGELFF. The CDR3 region has the DNA TGCGCCAGCAGTGAGCCGGGTTTGGGGAACACCGGGGAGCTGTTTTTT.

This clone turned up a few times. The chain carries TRBV27 and TRBJ2-7, with 7 bases aligning to TRBD1. The CDR3 runs 14 residues. Trimming removed 2 bases from V and 3 bases from J; junction bases left unmatched: 4. Germline loops: CDR1 MNHEY, CDR2 SMNVEV (reference sequence). The CDR3 sequence is CASSLGAGGYEQYF. Here the CDR3 DNA reads TGTGCCAGCAGTTTAGGGGCAGGGGGCTACGAGCAGTACTTC.

The chain has TRBV2 and TRBJ1-6, with D possibly TRBD1 on 5 matching bases. V was cut by 4 bases and J by 11 bases, with 18 bases left in between. Germline V gene sequence: CDR1 SNHLY, CDR2 FYNNEI. This CDR3 comprises 15 residues. As DNA, the CDR3 is TGTGCCAGCAGTGTGGGTGGGGCAGAACTCACACCCCTCCACTTT. Residues: CASSVGGAELTPLHF.

The chain employs TRBV28 and TRBJ1-6; D uncertain. The CDR3 is made up of 16 amino acids. The germline V and J ends were trimmed by 1 base and 0 bases, with 7 bases remaining between them. Per germline, CDR1 MDHEN and CDR2 SYDVKM. The CDR3 spells CASSLSSGSYNSPLHF. The CDR3 coding sequence is TGTGCCAGCAGTTTATCTAGTGGCTCCTATAATTCACCCCTCCACTTT.

This chain connects TRBV29-1 to TRBJ1-2; no definite D call. Trimming took off 5 bases at V and 1 base at J, with 14 bases between the two ends. The germline CDR1 and CDR2 sequences are SQVTM and ANQGSEA. The CDR3 has 14 amino acids. The CDR3 nucleotides are TGCAGCGTTAACTTCCGGGCCAATAACTATGGCTACACCTTC. Translated: CSVNFRANNYGYTF.

This clone showed up just once. The rearrangement joins TRBV28 to TRBJ1-4; perhaps TRBD1 as D (6 bases). Germline CDR1 is MDHEN and CDR2 is SYDVKM. The CDR3 spans 14 residues. The germline V and J ends were trimmed by 7 bases and 14 bases, with 23 bases remaining between them. CDR3 nucleotides: TGTGCCAGCACAGACAGTTCACCTCAGGGGATTCTGTTTTTT. It yields the protein CASTDSSPQGILFF.

A note on this clone: A junction boundary mismatches the germline segment, possibly from a read error. In DNA form, the CDR3 reads TGTGCTAGCAGCCCGACAGGGCTTACCGGGGAGCTGTTTTTT. Translation: CASSPTGLTGELFF. The chain employs TRBV7-7 and TRBJ2-2; 7 bases are shared with TRBD1. CDR1 is SSHAT, CDR2 FNYEAQ, per germline (reference sequence). This CDR3 region has 14 residues. The entire variable domain, with the rest obtained from reference TRBV7-7 and TRBJ2-2, is as follows: GAGVSQSPRYKVTKRGQDVTLRCDPISSHATLYWYQQALGQGPEFLTYFNYEAQPDKSGLPSDRFSAERPEGSISTLTIQRTEQRDSAMYRCASSPTGLTGELFFGEGSRLTVL.

V and J are TRBV6-6 and TRBJ2-5; D possibly matches TRBD1 or TRBD2 (5 bases each). The CDR3 consists of 15 residues. Looked up from germline, CDR1 is MNHNY and CDR2 is SVGAGI (reference sequence). The V gene lost 8 bases and the J gene lost 0 bases, with 16 bases spanning the gap. CDR3 in amino acids: CASLPPGADQETQYF. CDR3 bases: TGTGCCAGCCTACCTCCCGGGGCAGACCAAGAGACCCAGTACTTC.

This rearrangement joins TRBV5-1 to TRBJ1-1, with D possibly matching TRBD1 (5 bases). The CDR3 sequence is 15 residues long. Germline V gives CDR1 SGHRS, CDR2 YFSETQ. The V end lost 4 bases, the J end lost 0 bases, and 13 bases lay between the germline ends. CDR3 DNA sequence: TGCGCCAGCAGCACCGGGACGGACATGAACACTGAAGCTTTCTTT. This sequence encodes CASSTGTDMNTEAFF.

Of note for this clone: An end of the junction does not agree with germline; a read error may underlie this. The chain carries TRBV2 and TRBJ1-1; 7 nucleotides agree with TRBD1. Per the germline V gene, CDR1 is SNHLY and CDR2 is FYNNEI. This CDR3 is built from 12 residues. CDR3 in amino acids: CARRGMNTEAFF. In DNA form, the CDR3 reads TGTGCCCGCAGGGGGATGAACACTGAAGCTTTCTTT.

The gene calls are TRBV28 and TRBJ1-1, with D hard to call. The V end was cut by 6 bases, the J end by 1 base, with 15 bases between. Germline loops: CDR1 MDHEN, CDR2 SYDVKM. This CDR3 contains 15 residues. Here the CDR3 reads CASRPRGLTNTEAFF. The CDR3 DNA sequence: TGTGCCAGCAGACCCCGAGGACTTACGAACACTGAAGCTTTCTTT.

The chain couples TRBV5-8 to TRBJ2-5, with D tentatively TRBD2 (6 bases). The ends were cut back, 1 base at V and 7 bases at J, with 11 bases in the middle. The CDR3 consists of 13 residues. Germline values: CDR1 SGHTS, CDR2 YDEGEE. This chain's CDR3 is CASSLLGGGTQYF. The CDR3 DNA reads as TGTGCCAGCAGCTTGTTGGGAGGAGGGACCCAGTACTTC.

This clone was observed a few times. This chain links TRBV27 with TRBJ2-2; the D call may be TRBD1 or TRBD2 (5 bases each). V lost 6 bases and J 5 bases, leaving 19 bases between the germline ends. The germline CDR1 and CDR2 sequences are MNHEY and SMNVEV (reference sequence). The CDR3 consists of 16 residues. The CDR3 DNA is TGTGCCAGCAGCCCTAGCTCAGGGTGGGGAACCGGGGAGCTGTTTTTT. As protein: CASSPSSGWGTGELFF.

This chain links TRBV6-2 or TRBV6-3 with TRBJ2-3; D remains ambiguous. Germline CDR1 is MNHEY and CDR2 is SVGEGT. V was cut by 2 bases and J by 6 bases, with 6 bases left in between. CDR3 length equals 12 residues. The CDR3 DNA is TGTGCCAGCAGTTACCCCAGGGATACGCAGTATTTT. As protein: CASSYPRDTQYF.

This chain connects TRBV4-3 to TRBJ2-1, with D possibly being TRBD2 (5 bases). This CDR3 contains 18 residues. Germline lookup yields CDR1 LGHNA and CDR2 YSLEER. With 0 bases removed from V and 0 bases from J, the gap between germline ends came to 15 bases. The CDR3 region is CASSQDTLGESSYNEQFF. The DNA of the CDR3 is TGCGCCAGCAGCCAAGATACCCTCGGGGAAAGCTCCTACAATGAGCAGTTCTTC.

CDR3 bases: TGCAGCGCGGCGAAAGACACTACCATGAACACTGAAGCTTTCTTT. It encodes CSAAKDTTMNTEAFF. V is TRBV29-1 and J is TRBJ1-1; D call uncertain. Germline V gives CDR1 SQVTM, CDR2 ANQGSEA. V was shortened by 7 bases and J by 0 bases, with 18 bases between the two germline ends. The CDR3 totals 15 residues.

The chain combines TRBV18 with TRBJ1-3; D not resolved. The CDR3 has 16 amino acids. The germline gives CDR1 KGHSH, CDR2 LQKENI. The germline V and J ends were trimmed by 3 bases and 4 bases, with 16 bases remaining between them. In DNA, the CDR3 is TGTGCCAGCTCACCTGGCCCAGCCAACGGCGGAAACACCATATATTTT. Residues: CASSPGPANGGNTIYF.

CDR3 in amino acids: CAWSAVASSRDTQYF. DNA for the CDR3: TGTGCCTGGAGCGCCGTCGCTTCCTCTCGGGATACGCAGTATTTT. The chain links TRBV30 to TRBJ2-3; D uncertain. The germline V gene encodes CDR1 GTSNPN and CDR2 SVGIG (reference sequence). The CDR3 has 15 residues. The V end was cut by 3 bases, the J end by 6 bases, with 19 bases between.

This clone was seen a few times. For the CDR3, the DNA is TGTGCCAGCAGTGAAAGAGAGTCCCCTGGAGATACGCAGTATTTT. Protein product: CASSERESPGDTQYF. The chain joins TRBV25-1 to TRBJ2-3; no clear D. This CDR3 comprises 15 residues. Germline values: CDR1 MGHDK, CDR2 SYGVNS. V lost 2 bases, J lost 5 bases, and 14 bases lay in between.

The V gene is TRBV18, the J gene TRBJ1-1; D is unclear. Germline V gives CDR1 KGHSH, CDR2 LQKENI. CDR3 length: 16 amino acids. The ends were cut back, 1 base at V and 0 bases at J, with 12 bases in the middle. The CDR3 loop reads CASSPLTGPMNTEAFF. In nucleotides, the CDR3 is TGTGCCAGCTCACCACTAACCGGGCCTATGAACACTGAAGCTTTCTTT.

This clone came up a few times. The chain couples TRBV27 to TRBJ1-2; 10 positions match TRBD1. The length of the CDR3 is 15 residues. Trimming cost V 0 bases and J 7 bases; bases outside gene matches: 5. CDR1 is MNHEY and CDR2 is SMNVEV in the germline V gene (reference sequence). DNA of the CDR3: TGTGCCAGCAGTTTATCCGGGACAGGGGTCTTTGGCTACACCTTC. Protein: CASSLSGTGVFGYTF.

The chain uses TRBV19 and TRBJ2-1, with D tentatively TRBD1 or TRBD2 (6 bases each). V lost 5 bases and J 6 bases, leaving 20 bases between the germline ends. The CDR3 is 16 amino acids. The germline V gene encodes CDR1 LNHDA and CDR2 SQIVND (reference sequence). The CDR3: CASSSVLGGHSNEQFF. In DNA form, the CDR3 reads TGTGCCAGTAGTTCGGTTTTGGGGGGCCATAGCAATGAGCAGTTCTTC.